The 28 T cell receptor beta chains listed next were all sequenced from one sample in a study of molecular identifiers for immune sequencing clone quantification. TCRdb independently ran MiXCR on the PCR reads; one entry per CDR3 protein. This sample carries approximately 97,000 distinct CDR3 sequences, roughly 24% of them seen once, and the ten largest clones take roughly 0.94%. The sample taken for sequencing was naive CD8+ T cells from blood, with Jurkat cell RNA spiked in. The subset was: FACS-sorted CD8+CD4-CCR7+CD45RA+ naive T cells. All receptors come from a human donor in good health. Some libraries in this study had Jurkat cell RNA spiked in.

To note about this clonotype: A much larger clone lies a single base off, so this may be a read error. The chain links TRBV24-1 to TRBJ2-7; D remains ambiguous. This CDR3 has 13 residues. The V end was cut by 11 bases, the J end by 5 bases, with 18 bases between. Germline V CDR1 and CDR2: KGHDR, SFDVKD. This CDR3 reads CAIPGLGGDEQYF. Here the CDR3 DNA reads TGTGCCATTCCCGGTCTAGGTGGCGACGAGCAGTACTTC.

The sample holds many counts of this clonotype. V and J are TRBV2 and TRBJ2-2; 9 bases are a match to TRBD2. The CDR3 sequence is 16 residues long. J lost 4 bases, V lost 1 base, and 4 bases had no gene match. Germline CDR1 is SNHLY and CDR2 is FYNNEI. CDR3 in DNA: TGTGCCAGCAGTGAAGGGAGCGGGAGGATCACCGGGGAGCTGTTTTTT. Amino acid sequence: CASSEGSGRITGELFF.

As regards this clonotype: This may be a read error, as it is one base from a much larger clone. The rearrangement joins TRBV24-1 to TRBJ1-5; TRBD1 matches 7 bases. Germline V CDR1 and CDR2: KGHDR, SFDVKD. J lost 1 base, V lost 9 bases, and 11 bases had no gene match. This CDR3 has 16 residues. In DNA, the CDR3 is TGTGCCACCCCCTACAGGGGTACTAGGAGCAATCAGCCCCAGCATTTT. Translation gives CATPYRGTRSNQPQHF.

A remark on this clonotype: The conserved final phenylalanine or tryptophan is absent from the CDR3, which likely points to a read error. No DNA is shown, since the ends of the CDR3 on it are uncertain; the CDR3 is the one TCRdb lists. The chain couples TRBV6-5 to TRBJ2-3; the table calls TRBD1, which could not be checked here. CDR1 and CDR2 from the germline V gene are MNHEY and SVGAGI. The CDR3 spans 16 amino acids, including both terminal residues. The CDR3 sequence is CASGGPGMSSTDTQYL.

Remarks on this clonotype: A junction end diverges from the germline sequence, so it may reflect a read error. V and J are TRBV5-3 and TRBJ2-3, with TRBD1 as a possible D gene (6 bases). TRBV5-3 is an open reading frame, and its role is uncertain. The CDR3 extends over 15 amino acids. In nucleotides, the CDR3 is TGTGCCAGCAGCTTCAGGGGCCATAGCACAGATACGCAGTATTTT. Residues: CASSFRGHSTDTQYF.

As regards this clonotype: A much more abundant neighbour one base away suggests this may be a read error. The chain recombines TRBV27 with TRBJ2-2, with unresolved D. Trimming removed 0 bases at V and 6 bases at J, with 8 bases between. Germline V CDR1 and CDR2: MNHEY, SMNVEV (reference sequence). This CDR3 spans 14 amino acids. CDR3 bases: TGTGCCAGCAGTTTATCGGGGTTCCCCGGGGAGCTGTTTTTT. It translates to CASSLSGFPGELFF.

There are many counts of this clonotype. This chain connects TRBV30 to TRBJ1-1, with D tentatively TRBD1 (5 bases). The V end lost 0 bases, the J end lost 1 base, and 9 bases lay between the germline ends. The CDR3 spans 14 residues. Germline assignment: CDR1 GTSNPN and CDR2 SVGIG (reference sequence). The DNA for the CDR3 is TGTGCCTGGAGTGTAACCACAGGGAACACTGAAGCTTTCTTT. Its translation is CAWSVTTGNTEAFF.

The table lists this clonotype with many counts. The chain employs TRBV29-1 and TRBJ2-1; TRBD2 agrees at 11 bases. Germline V CDR1 and CDR2: SQVTM, ANQGSEA. This CDR3 is 14 amino acids long. Trimming removed 4 bases from V and 10 bases from J; junction bases left unmatched: 9. CDR3 bases: TGCAGCGTTGGGACTAGCGGGCCCGCCAGGGAGCAGTTCTTC. Translation gives CSVGTSGPAREQFF.

As regards this clonotype: One end of the junction does not line up with germline, which may come from a read error. This chain uses TRBV5-4 with TRBJ1-6, with D unclear. This CDR3 comprises 18 residues. Germline-derived CDR1 and CDR2 are SGHNT and YYREEE (reference sequence). CDR3 DNA sequence: TGTGCCAGCAGCTTGGCCGTCGGCAGGAGCTCCTATGATTCACCCCTCCACTTT. Amino acid sequence: CASSLAVGRSSYDSPLHF.

This clonotype turned up a few times. J is TRBJ1-5 and V is TRBV2, with 10 bases aligning to TRBD1. CDR3 length equals 14 residues. The junction had 7 bases not matched to a gene; V was cut back by 9 bases and J by 5 bases. Germline CDR1 and CDR2: SNHLY and FYNNEI. CDR3 amino acids: CASRGQGSYQPQHF. CDR3 sequence (DNA): TGTGCCAGTCGGGGACAGGGGTCCTATCAGCCCCAGCATTTT.

A single count supports this clonotype. One junction end disagrees with the germline gene, perhaps due to a read error. The V call is TRBV4-2, the J call TRBJ2-1; D is uncertain. The CDR3 extends over 16 amino acids. Germline lookup yields CDR1 LGHNA and CDR2 YNFKEQ. In DNA form, the CDR3 reads TGTGCCAGCAGCCAACACCAGGATGTCTCCTACAATGAGCAGCTCTTC. This codes for CASSQHQDVSYNEQLF.

The table lists this clonotype with many counts. V is TRBV7-9 and J is TRBJ2-3; the match to TRBD2 covers 9 bases. The V segment lost 5 bases and the J segment 5 bases; nucleotides outside the gene matches: 14. Per germline, CDR1 SEHNR and CDR2 FQNEAQ (reference sequence). The length of the CDR3 is 17 residues. CDR3 region: CASSPDSAGGNGDTQYF. CDR3 in DNA: TGTGCCAGCAGCCCTGACTCAGCGGGGGGCAATGGAGATACGCAGTATTTT.

In its sample, this clonotype was seen many times. The chain is built from TRBV7-9 and TRBJ2-7; TRBD1 aligns across 8 bases. The V gene's germline CDR1 is SEHNR and CDR2 FQNEAQ (reference sequence). J gave up 4 bases and V 4 bases, and 6 bases lay outside the gene matches. CDR3 length equals 14 residues. The CDR3 nucleotides are TGTGCCAGCAGCTCGGACAGGGCTCCATACGAGCAGTACTTC. Translation: CASSSDRAPYEQYF.

The table lists this clonotype with a few counts. This rearrangement joins TRBV4-3 to TRBJ2-7; D is ambiguous. The V gene's germline CDR1 is LGHNA and CDR2 YSLEER. The CDR3 contains 14 residues. V dropped 0 bases and J dropped 3 bases, with 9 bases sitting between them. As DNA, the CDR3 is TGCGCCAGCAGCCAAGATTTGGTGAGCTACGAGCAGTACTTC. Protein: CASSQDLVSYEQYF.

This clonotype has at least ten counts. The chain employs TRBV6-5 and TRBJ1-1; D gene unclear. Per the germline V gene, CDR1 is MNHEY and CDR2 is SVGAGI. Deletions cut 2 bases from V and 0 bases from J, with 10 bases between. The CDR3 runs to 15 residues. The DNA for the CDR3 is TGTGCCAGCAGTTACGCCCAGGCCTTGAACACTGAAGCTTTCTTT. As protein: CASSYAQALNTEAFF.

The chain is built from TRBV12-3 or TRBV12-4 and TRBJ2-1, with 10 bases fitting TRBD2. The CDR3 is made up of 15 amino acids. With V trimmed by 5 bases and J by 8 bases, 9 bases remained unmatched. The CDR3 here is CASSQLAGTSDEQFF. CDR3 DNA: TGTGCCAGCAGTCAACTAGCGGGAACGTCCGATGAGCAGTTCTTC.

This clonotype was picked up many times. The rearrangement links TRBV20-1 to TRBJ2-7, with 8 bases lining up with TRBD2. Germline CDR1 DFQATT, CDR2 SNEGSKA (reference sequence). With 7 bases clipped from V and 0 bases from J, the junction kept 5 bases outside the gene matches. The CDR3 totals 13 residues. CDR3 protein: CSVQTSDSYEQYF. DNA for the CDR3: TGCAGTGTTCAGACTAGCGACTCCTACGAGCAGTACTTC.

This clonotype was found a few times. The chain recombines TRBV2 with TRBJ1-5; 7 bases line up with TRBD1. J lost 0 bases, V lost 1 base, and 12 bases had no gene match. Germline values: CDR1 SNHLY, CDR2 FYNNEI. The CDR3 length is 19 residues. CDR3: CASSEGPGQILPSNQPQHF. The CDR3 coding sequence is TGTGCCAGCAGTGAAGGACCGGGACAGATTTTACCTAGCAATCAGCCCCAGCATTTT. Full variable domain (outside the CDR3, taken from reference TRBV2 and TRBJ1-5): EPEVTQTPSHQVTQMGQEVILRCVPISNHLYFYWYRQILGQKVEFLVSFYNNEISEKSEIFDDQFSVERPDGSNFTLKIRSTKLEDSAMYFCASSEGPGQILPSNQPQHFGDGTRLSIL.

As for this clonotype: Being one base from a much bigger clone, this may be a read error. The chain combines TRBV7-3 with TRBJ2-1, with TRBD2 matching over 7 bases. The V and J ends lost 5 bases and 0 bases, in that order; junction bases with no gene match: 7. This CDR3 is 16 amino acids long. Germline-derived CDR1 and CDR2 are SGHTA and FQGTGA. The CDR3 is CASSVDGGSSYNEQFF. The CDR3 DNA reads as TGTGCCAGCAGCGTGGACGGCGGGAGCTCCTACAATGAGCAGTTCTTC. The variable domain in full, completed from reference TRBV7-3 and TRBJ2-1, reads GAGVSQTPSNKVTEKGKYVELRCDPISGHTALYWYRQSLGQGPEFLIYFQGTGAADDSGLPNDRFFAVRPEGSVSTLKIQRTERGDSAVYLCASSVDGGSSYNEQFFGPGTRLTVL.

This clonotype was found a few times. The genes are TRBV3-1 and TRBJ2-2, with TRBD2 identical over 12 bases. The CDR3 loop spans 17 amino acids. Germline lookup yields CDR1 LGHDT and CDR2 YNNKEL (reference sequence). Losses at the gene ends were 4 bases for V and 4 bases for J; bases not matched to a gene: 7. Here the CDR3 reads CASSPPTSGGLTGELFF. In nucleotides, the CDR3 is TGTGCCAGCAGCCCCCCGACTAGCGGGGGCCTCACCGGGGAGCTGTTTTTT. The variable domain in full, with the rest retrieved from reference TRBV3-1 and TRBJ2-2, is DTAVSQTPKYLVTQMGNDKSIKCEQNLGHDTMYWYKQDSKKFLKIMFSYNNKELIINETVPNRFSPKSPDKAHLNLHINSLELGDSAVYFCASSPPTSGGLTGELFFGEGSRLTVL.

This clonotype showed up just a few times. This CDR3 is CASSLEPGGTIYF. CDR3 in DNA: TGTGCCAGCAGCTTAGAACCCGGGGGCACCATATATTTT. The V gene is TRBV11-2, the J gene TRBJ1-3; the D gene is possibly TRBD1 (5 bases). The CDR3 is 13 residues long. Per the germline V gene, CDR1 is SGHAT and CDR2 is FQNNGV. Trimming shortened V by 0 bases and J by 9 bases, and 9 bases separated the two germline ends.

About this clonotype: A much larger clone sits a single nucleotide away, making a read error possible. The chain uses TRBV7-9 and TRBJ2-7; TRBD1 aligns across 8 bases. Losses at the gene ends were 5 bases for V and 2 bases for J; bases not matched to a gene: 11. CDR3 length equals 16 residues. CDR1 SEHNR and CDR2 FQNEAQ come from the germline V gene (reference sequence). As DNA, the CDR3 is TGTGCCAGCAGCCCCCGGGACAGGTGGCTGACCTACGAGCAGTACTTC. Translated: CASSPRDRWLTYEQYF.

This clonotype was detected many times. The CDR3 DNA reads as TGCAGTGCTAGAGTGGGCGGAGGGGTCTATGGCTACACCTTC. Protein sequence: CSARVGGGVYGYTF. The V call is TRBV20-1, the J call TRBJ1-2; possibly TRBD1 for D (5 bases). The V gene lost 1 base and the J gene lost 4 bases, with 13 bases spanning the gap. The CDR3 consists of 14 residues. Germline V gene lookup returns CDR1 DFQATT and CDR2 SNEGSKA (reference sequence).

The chain recombines TRBV7-9 with TRBJ2-7; tentatively, D is TRBD1 or TRBD2 (5 bases each). This CDR3 has 14 residues. V was clipped by 2 bases and J by 4 bases, with 12 bases between them. Per the germline V gene, CDR1 is SEHNR and CDR2 is FQNEAQ (reference sequence). The CDR3 bases are TGTGCCAGCAGCTTATCCGGGGCTGATTACGAGCAGTACTTC. This codes for CASSLSGADYEQYF.

As regards this clonotype: Since the CDR3 does not end with the conserved phenylalanine or tryptophan, this likely comes from a read error. The chain carries TRBV23-1 and TRBJ2-4, with 10 bases matching TRBD1. TRBV23-1 is identified as an open reading frame with a role that is uncertain. Germline trimming cut 9 bases from V and 4 bases from J; bases unmatched to any gene: 6. This CDR3 comprises 14 residues. The CDR3 coding sequence is TGCGCCAGAAGACAGGGGGCTCGTAAAAACATTCAGTACTCC. Its translation is CARRQGARKNIQYS.

Only a few counts were recorded for this clonotype. The chain combines TRBV20-1 with TRBJ2-7; D perhaps matches TRBD1 (5 bases). V shed 5 bases and J shed 1 base, with 15 bases lying between them. Germline lookup yields CDR1 DFQATT and CDR2 SNEGSKA (reference sequence). The CDR3 loop spans 14 amino acids. The DNA for the CDR3 is TGCAGTGCTTGGACCGGGTCAGGGTCCTACGAGCAGTACTTC. As protein: CSAWTGSGSYEQYF.

Ten or more counts support this clonotype. This chain joins TRBV27 and TRBJ1-6; the D is unclear. Germline V gives CDR1 MNHEY, CDR2 SMNVEV (reference sequence). The CDR3 spans 19 residues. With 5 bases removed from V and 9 bases from J, the gap between germline ends came to 29 bases. CDR3 sequence reads: CASSAHMRSRTVFSSPLHF. CDR3 nucleotides: TGTGCCAGCAGTGCCCACATGAGATCCCGCACAGTATTTTCTTCACCCCTCCACTTT.

This clonotype was seen at least ten times. J is TRBJ2-3 and V is TRBV5-1; maybe TRBD2 (6 bases). Germline assignment: CDR1 SGHRS and CDR2 YFSETQ. This CDR3 comprises 15 residues. Trimming left V 3 bases short and J 2 bases short, with 13 bases between. The CDR3, as DNA: TGCGCCAGCAGCTCGAGACTAGTGAACACAGATACGCAGTATTTT. This encodes CASSSRLVNTDTQYF.